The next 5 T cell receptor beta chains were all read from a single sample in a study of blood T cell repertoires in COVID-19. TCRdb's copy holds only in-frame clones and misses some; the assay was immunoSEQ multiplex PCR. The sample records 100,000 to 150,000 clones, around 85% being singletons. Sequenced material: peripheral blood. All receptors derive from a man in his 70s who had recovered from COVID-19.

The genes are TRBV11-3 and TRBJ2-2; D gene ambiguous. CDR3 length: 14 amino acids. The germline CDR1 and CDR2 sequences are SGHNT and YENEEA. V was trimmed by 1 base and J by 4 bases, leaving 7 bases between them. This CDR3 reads CASSLASSTGELFF. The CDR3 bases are TGTGCCAGCAGCTTAGCGTCGAGCACCGGGGAGCTGTTTTTT. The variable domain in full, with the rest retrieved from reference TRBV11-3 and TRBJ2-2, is EAGVVQSPRYKIIEKKQPVAFWCNPISGHNTLYWYLQNLGQGPELLIRYENEEAVDDSQLPKDRFSAERLKGVDSTLKIQPAELGDSAVYLCASSLASSTGELFFGEGSRLTVL.

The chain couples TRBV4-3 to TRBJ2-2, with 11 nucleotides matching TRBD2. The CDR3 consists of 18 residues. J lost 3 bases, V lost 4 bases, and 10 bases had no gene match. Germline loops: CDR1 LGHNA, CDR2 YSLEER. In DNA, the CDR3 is TGCGCCAGCAGCCCCGGGACTAGCGGAGACATTTACACCGGGGAGCTGTTTTTT. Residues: CASSPGTSGDIYTGELFF.

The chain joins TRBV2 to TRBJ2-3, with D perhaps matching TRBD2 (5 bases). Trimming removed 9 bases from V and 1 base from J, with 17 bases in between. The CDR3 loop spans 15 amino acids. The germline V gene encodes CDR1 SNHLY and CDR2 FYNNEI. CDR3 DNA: TGTGCCAGTAAAGTACTAGATGGGGGCACAGATACGCAGTATTTT. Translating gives CASKVLDGGTDTQYF.

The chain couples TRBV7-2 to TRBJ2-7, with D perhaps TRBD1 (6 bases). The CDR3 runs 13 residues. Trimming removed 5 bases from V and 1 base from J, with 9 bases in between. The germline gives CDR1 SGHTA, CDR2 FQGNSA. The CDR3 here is CASSEGVSYEQYF. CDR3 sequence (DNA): TGTGCCAGCAGCGAGGGGGTTTCCTACGAGCAGTACTTC.

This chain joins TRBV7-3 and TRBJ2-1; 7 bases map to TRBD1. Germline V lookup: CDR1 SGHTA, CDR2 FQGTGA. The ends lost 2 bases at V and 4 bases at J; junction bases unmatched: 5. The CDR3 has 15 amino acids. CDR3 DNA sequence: TGTGCCAGCAGCTTACAGGGGACAGTGTACAATGAGCAGTTCTTC. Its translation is CASSLQGTVYNEQFF.